The TCR beta chain described here comes from a study of T cells of healthy individuals. Unmatched junction bases numbered 11, after V lost 4 bases and J lost 4 bases. Germline V gives CDR1 SGHRS, CDR2 YFSETQ. The CDR3 sequence is 15 residues long. TCRdb analysed the 5' RACE reads with MiXCR anew, one entry per CDR3 protein. In the table there are about 53,000 distinct CDR3 sequences, around 15% of which are singletons. This clonotype was counted between two and nine times. The receptor's source is a human donor in good health. The chain uses TRBV5-1 and TRBJ2-7, with 7 bases fitting TRBD2. In nucleotides, the CDR3 is TGCGCCAGCAGCGATATCAGCGGGGTCCGGTACGAGCAGTACTTC. Translation: CASSDISGVRYEQYF.